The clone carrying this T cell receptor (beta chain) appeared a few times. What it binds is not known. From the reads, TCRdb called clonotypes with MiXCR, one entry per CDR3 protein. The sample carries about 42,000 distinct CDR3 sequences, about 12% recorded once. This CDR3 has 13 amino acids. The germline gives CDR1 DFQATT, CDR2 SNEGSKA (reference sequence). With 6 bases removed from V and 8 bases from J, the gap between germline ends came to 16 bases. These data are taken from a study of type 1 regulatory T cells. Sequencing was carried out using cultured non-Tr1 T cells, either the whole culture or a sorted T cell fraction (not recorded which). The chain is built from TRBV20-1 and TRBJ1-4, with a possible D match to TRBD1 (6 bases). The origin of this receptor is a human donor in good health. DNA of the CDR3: TGCAGTGCGACCGGTGTAGGGGGGGAAAAACTGTTTTTT. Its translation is CSATGVGGEKLFF.